This TCR beta chain is from a study of blood T cell repertoires in COVID-19 (dated by TCRdb to the early 2020s). About the study as a whole: Collaborator samples came from the United States, Italy and Spain and covered acute and convalescent phases of COVID-19. The prospective study material was composed of cDNA or gDNA derived from T cells, B-cell-depleted T cells, or PBMCs. The dataset comprised deeply sampled blood TCRbeta repertoires from subjects exposed to, actively infected with, or recovered from COVID-19. The repertoires were released in a freely available public database intended as a resource for research on the immune response to SARS-CoV-2. The samples were drawn from two sources: the first 160 participants of the ongoing ImmuneRACE study, and 950 to 1,500 subjects contributed by 6 global collaborators. Sample metadata almost always included a de-identified subject ID, COVID-19 status, age in years and sex. HLA class I and class II types, where available, came from metadata supplied by the sample provider rather than from assay-based typing. General findings and caveats noted by the study authors: The quantity of clinical and demographic metadata differed by source and by participant and was supplied without curation.

Remarks on this clone: Its specific antigen is unknown. Base qualities are not recorded, but no much larger clone differs from it by a single base.

The trim is 3 bases for V and 8 bases for J, with a gap of 11 bases between the germline ends. The CDR3 sequence holds 13 residues, the cysteine and phenylalanine included. The kept DNA is CDR3 alone, 39 bases in frame from the first base. The immunoSEQ Assay, a bias-controlled multiplex PCR, was used to amplify TCRbeta CDR3 regions from genomic DNA. The study's own analysis went as follows. Within the assay, amplification of reference gene primers was used to estimate how many nucleated cells each sample contained. To quantify the absolute abundance of each unique TCRbeta CDR3 rearrangement, sequence reads were collapsed and filtered. For each sample, productive Simpson clonality was calculated as the square root of Simpson's diversity index over productive rearrangements. Held by TCRdb, this immuneACCESS table contains in-frame sequences only and omits some clones. Under half of the omission traces to an unresolved V gene where checked; the cause of the rest is unknown. That table supplies the V and J calls and clone size; D and trimming were determined from the DNA. The sample includes 410,000 or so clones, with 70% to 90% observed a single time. More than 1.4% of the sample belongs to the ten largest clones.

The collaborating institutions used their own protocols to collect whole blood in K2EDTA tubes. For TCRbeta analysis, collaborators shipped samples as frozen whole blood, isolated PBMCs, or DNA extracted from either of those sample types. Specimen: peripheral blood. The chain was built from TRBV12-3 or TRBV12-4 and TRBJ2-4; TRBD2 is a possible D gene, resting on 6 matching bases. The TCR sequence derives from a woman under 40 with active or convalescent COVID-19. In nucleotide form, the sequence is TGTGCCAGCAGTTTTAACAGGAGGGACATTCAGTACTTC. The resulting protein is CASSFNRRDIQYF.